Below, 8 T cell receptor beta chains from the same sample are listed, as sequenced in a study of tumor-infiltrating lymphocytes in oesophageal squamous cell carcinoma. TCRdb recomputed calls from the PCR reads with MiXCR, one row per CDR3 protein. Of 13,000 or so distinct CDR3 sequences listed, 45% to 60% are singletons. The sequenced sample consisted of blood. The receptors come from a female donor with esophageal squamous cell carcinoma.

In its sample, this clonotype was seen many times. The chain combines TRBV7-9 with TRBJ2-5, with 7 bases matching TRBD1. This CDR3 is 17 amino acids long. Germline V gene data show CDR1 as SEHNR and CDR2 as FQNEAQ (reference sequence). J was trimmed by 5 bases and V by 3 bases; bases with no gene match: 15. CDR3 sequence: CASSFSTGTEGRETQYF. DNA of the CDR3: TGTGCCAGCAGCTTCTCTACCGGGACAGAGGGGCGGGAGACCCAGTACTTC. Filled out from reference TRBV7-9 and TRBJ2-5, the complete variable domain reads DTGVSQNPRHKITKRGQNVTFRCDPISEHNRLYWYRQTLGQGPEFLTYFQNEAQLEKSRLLSDRFSAERPKGSFSTLEIQRTEQGDSAMYLCASSFSTGTEGRETQYFGPGTRLLVL.

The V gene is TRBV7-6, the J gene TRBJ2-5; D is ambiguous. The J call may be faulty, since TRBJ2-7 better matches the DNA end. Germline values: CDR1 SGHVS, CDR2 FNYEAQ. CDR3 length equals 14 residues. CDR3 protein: CASNYTTVSYEQYF. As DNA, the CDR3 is TGTGCCAGCAACTATACCACGGTCTCCTACGAGCAGTACTTC.

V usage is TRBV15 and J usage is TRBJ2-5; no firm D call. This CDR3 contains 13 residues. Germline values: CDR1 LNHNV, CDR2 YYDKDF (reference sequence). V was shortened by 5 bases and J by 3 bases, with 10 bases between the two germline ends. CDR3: CATSRRSEETQYF. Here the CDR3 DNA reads TGTGCCACCAGCCGCAGGAGCGAAGAGACCCAGTACTTC. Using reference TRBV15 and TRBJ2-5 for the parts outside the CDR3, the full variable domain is DAMVIQNPRYQVTQFGKPVTLSCSQTLNHNVMYWYQQKSSQAPKLLFHYYDKDFNNEADTPDNFQSRRPNTSFCFLDIRSPGLGDTAMYLCATSRRSEETQYFGPGTRLLVL.

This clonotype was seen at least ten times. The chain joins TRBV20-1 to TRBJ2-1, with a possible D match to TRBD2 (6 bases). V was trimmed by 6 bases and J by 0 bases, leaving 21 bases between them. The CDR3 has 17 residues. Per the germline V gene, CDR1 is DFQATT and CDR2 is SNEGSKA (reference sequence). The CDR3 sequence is CSAGWLADFRSYNEQFF. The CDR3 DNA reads TGCAGTGCCGGGTGGTTAGCGGACTTTCGCTCCTACAATGAGCAGTTCTTC.

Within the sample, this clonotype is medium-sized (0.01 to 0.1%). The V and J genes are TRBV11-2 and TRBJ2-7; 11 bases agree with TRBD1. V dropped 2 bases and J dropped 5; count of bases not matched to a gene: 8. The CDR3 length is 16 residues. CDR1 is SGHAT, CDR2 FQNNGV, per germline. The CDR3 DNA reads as TGTGCCAGCAGCTTAATGGGGGGGACAGGGGGGCACGAGCAGTACTTC. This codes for CASSLMGGTGGHEQYF.

The CDR3 DNA is TGTGCCAGCAGCCCCAGGGGACTAGCGGCAGATACGCAGTATTTT. It translates to CASSPRGLAADTQYF. The V gene is TRBV7-3, the J gene TRBJ2-3; 11 nucleotides align to TRBD2. The V gene end was trimmed by 5 bases and the J gene end by 4 bases; junction bases not matched to a gene: 5. The CDR3 is made up of 15 amino acids. From germline, CDR1 is SGHTA and CDR2 FQGTGA.

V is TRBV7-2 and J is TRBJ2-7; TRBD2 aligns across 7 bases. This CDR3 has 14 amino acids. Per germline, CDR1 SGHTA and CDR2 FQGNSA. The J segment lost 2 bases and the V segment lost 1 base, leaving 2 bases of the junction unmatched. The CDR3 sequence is CASSLEAGTYEQYF. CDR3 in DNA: TGTGCCAGCAGCTTAGAAGCGGGAACCTACGAGCAGTACTTC.

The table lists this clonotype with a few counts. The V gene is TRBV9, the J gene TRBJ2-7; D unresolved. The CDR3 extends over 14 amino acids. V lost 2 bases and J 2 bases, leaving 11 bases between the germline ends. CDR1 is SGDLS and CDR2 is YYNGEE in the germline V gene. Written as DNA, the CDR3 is TGTGCCAGCAGCGTGGGTGACAAGCCCTACGAGCAGTACTTC. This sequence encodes CASSVGDKPYEQYF. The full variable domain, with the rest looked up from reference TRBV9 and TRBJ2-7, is DSGVTQTPKHLITATGQRVTLRCSPRSGDLSVYWYQQSLDQGLQFLIQYYNGEERAKGNILERFSAQQFPDLHSELNLSSLELGDSALYFCASSVGDKPYEQYFGPGTRLTVT.